This TCR beta chain emerged from a study of shared T cell receptors in the human thymus. V lost 4 bases, J lost 5 bases, and 9 bases lay in between. The germline V gene encodes CDR1 SGHDT and CDR2 YYEEEE. The CDR3 contains 12 residues. Measured with immunoSEQ multiplex PCR; TCRdb has only the in-frame clones, and not every one. Of 500,000 to 850,000 clones detected, approximately 87% appear once; the ten largest clones hold just under 0.0095%. These data are also associated with another study on human thymus T cells. This second study notes: Healthy Finnish infants undergoing corrective surgery for congenital heart defects were used as donors. From resections taken during corrective heart surgery, the thymus tissue was obtained. Both thymic and peripheral blood repertoires showed apparently biased V and J usage. Reports from related research described highly overlapping thymic repertoires among unrelated individuals.

The source is a boy less than two years old with a congenital heart defect. Input material: thymocytes. The J gene is TRBJ1-1, the V gene TRBV5-6; weak D call: TRBD1 (6 bases). The CDR3 loop is CASSVQGTEAFF. In nucleotides, the CDR3 is TGTGCCAGCAGCGTCCAGGGGACTGAAGCTTTCTTT.